This T cell receptor beta chain was captured by sequencing in a study of tumor-infiltrating lymphocytes in localized non-small cell lung cancer. Clones were sequenced by immunoSEQ multiplex PCR, and TCRdb holds only the in-frame ones, with some missing. In the table there are more than 7,500 clones, around 72% of which are singletons. Note on this clone: The antigen is not known.

The CDR3 contains 15 residues. V lost 4 bases to trimming and J lost 2 bases, with 15 bases between them. The V gene's germline CDR1 is MGHRA and CDR2 YSYEKL. Notes on the study in general: IM1 and IM2 tumors showed no difference in T-cell fraction.

Sequencing was performed on lung tumor tissue. This chain joins TRBV4-1 and TRBJ2-7; D is unresolved. The TCR comes from a human donor with non-small cell lung cancer. DNA for the CDR3: TGCGCCAGCAGCCCGTCGGCTAACCCCACCTACGAGCAGTACTTC. It yields the protein CASSPSANPTYEQYF.